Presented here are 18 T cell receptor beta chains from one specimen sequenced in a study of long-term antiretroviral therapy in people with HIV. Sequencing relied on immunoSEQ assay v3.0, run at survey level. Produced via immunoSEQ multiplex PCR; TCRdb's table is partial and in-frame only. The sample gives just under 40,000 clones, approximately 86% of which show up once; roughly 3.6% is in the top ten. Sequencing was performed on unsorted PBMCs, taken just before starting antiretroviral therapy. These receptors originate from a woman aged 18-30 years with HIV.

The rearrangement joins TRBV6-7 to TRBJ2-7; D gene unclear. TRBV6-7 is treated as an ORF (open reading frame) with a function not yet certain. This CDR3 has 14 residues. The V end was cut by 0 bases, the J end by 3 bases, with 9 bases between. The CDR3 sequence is CASSYSRPYYEQYF. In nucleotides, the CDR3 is TGTGCCAGCAGTTACTCGAGGCCGTACTACGAGCAGTACTTC.

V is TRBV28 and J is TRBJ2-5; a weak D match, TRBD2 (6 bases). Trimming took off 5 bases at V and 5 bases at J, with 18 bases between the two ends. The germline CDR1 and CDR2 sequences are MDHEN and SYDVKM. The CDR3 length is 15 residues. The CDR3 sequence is CASSPPGDGSETQYF. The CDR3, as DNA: TGTGCCAGCAGTCCCCCGGGGGACGGGTCGGAGACCCAGTACTTC. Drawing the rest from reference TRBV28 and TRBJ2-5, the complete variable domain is DVKVTQSSRYLVKRTGEKVFLECVQDMDHENMFWYRQDPGLGLRLIYFSYDVKMKEKGDIPEGYSVSREKKERFSLILESASTNQTSMYLCASSPPGDGSETQYFGPGTRLLVL.

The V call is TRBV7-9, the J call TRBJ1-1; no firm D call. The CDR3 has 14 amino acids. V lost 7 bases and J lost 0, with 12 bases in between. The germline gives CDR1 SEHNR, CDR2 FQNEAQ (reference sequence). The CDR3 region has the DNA TGTGCCAGCACCGGGTTTGGGATGAACACTGAAGCTTTCTTT. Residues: CASTGFGMNTEAFF.

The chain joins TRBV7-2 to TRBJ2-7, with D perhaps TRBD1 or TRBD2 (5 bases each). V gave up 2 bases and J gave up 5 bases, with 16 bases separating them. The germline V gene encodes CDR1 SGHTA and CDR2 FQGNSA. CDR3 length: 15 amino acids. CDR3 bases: TGTGCCAGCAGCTTACGTGAATGGGGGACGGACGAGCAGTACTTC. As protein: CASSLREWGTDEQYF.

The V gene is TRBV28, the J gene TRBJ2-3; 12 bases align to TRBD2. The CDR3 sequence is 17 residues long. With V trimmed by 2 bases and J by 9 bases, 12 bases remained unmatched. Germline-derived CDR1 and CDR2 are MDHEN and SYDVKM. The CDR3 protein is CASSLAGLAGPWGTQYF. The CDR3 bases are TGTGCCAGCAGTTTAGCTGGACTAGCGGGGCCCTGGGGGACGCAGTATTTT.

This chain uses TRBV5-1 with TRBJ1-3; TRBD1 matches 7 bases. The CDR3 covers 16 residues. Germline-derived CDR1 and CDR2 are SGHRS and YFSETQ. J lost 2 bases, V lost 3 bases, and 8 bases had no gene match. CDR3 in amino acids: CASSWGQLGTGNTIYF. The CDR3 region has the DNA TGCGCCAGCAGCTGGGGACAGCTTGGCACTGGAAACACCATATATTTT.

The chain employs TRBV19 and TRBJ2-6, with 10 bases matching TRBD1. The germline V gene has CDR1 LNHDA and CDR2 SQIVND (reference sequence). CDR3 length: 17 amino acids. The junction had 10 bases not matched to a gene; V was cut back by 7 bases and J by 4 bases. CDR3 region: CASTRTGGSGGANVLTF. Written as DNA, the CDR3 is TGTGCCAGTACCCGGACAGGGGGATCGGGAGGGGCCAACGTCCTGACTTTC. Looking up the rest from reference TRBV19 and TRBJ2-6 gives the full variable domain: DGGITQSPKYLFRKEGQNVTLSCEQNLNHDAMYWYRQDPGQGLRLIYYSQIVNDFQKGDIAEGYSVSREKKESFPLTVTSAQKNPTAFYLCASTRTGGSGGANVLTFGAGSRLTVL.

The CDR3 DNA reads as TGTGCCAGCAGTTACTCAAAAACAGGGGGCCCCAATGAGCAGTTCTTC. Translating it yields CASSYSKTGGPNEQFF. V gene TRBV6-5 combines with J gene TRBJ2-1; 9 bases line up with TRBD1. Germline V lookup: CDR1 MNHEY, CDR2 SVGAGI. With V trimmed by 0 bases and J by 6 bases, 6 bases remained unmatched. The CDR3 length is 16 residues.

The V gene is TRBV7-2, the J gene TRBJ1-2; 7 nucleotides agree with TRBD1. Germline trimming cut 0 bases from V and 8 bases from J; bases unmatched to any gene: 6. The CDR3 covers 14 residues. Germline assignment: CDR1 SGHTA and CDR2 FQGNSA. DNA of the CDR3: TGTGCCAGCAGCTTAGCGGAGGGGGCGTCGGGCTACACCTTC. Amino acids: CASSLAEGASGYTF.

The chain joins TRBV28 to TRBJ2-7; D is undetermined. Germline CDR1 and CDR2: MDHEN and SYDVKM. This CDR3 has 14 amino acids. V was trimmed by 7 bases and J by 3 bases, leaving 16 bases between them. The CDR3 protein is CASTLRVTRYEQYF. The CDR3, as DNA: TGTGCCAGCACCCTTCGGGTGACCCGCTACGAGCAGTACTTC.

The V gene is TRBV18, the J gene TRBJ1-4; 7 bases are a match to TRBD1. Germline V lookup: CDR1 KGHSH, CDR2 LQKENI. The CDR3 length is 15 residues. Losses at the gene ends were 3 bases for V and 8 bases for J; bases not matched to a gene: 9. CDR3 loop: CASSPTLGGEEKLFF. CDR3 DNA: TGTGCCAGCTCACCTACCTTAGGGGGCGAGGAAAAACTGTTTTTT.

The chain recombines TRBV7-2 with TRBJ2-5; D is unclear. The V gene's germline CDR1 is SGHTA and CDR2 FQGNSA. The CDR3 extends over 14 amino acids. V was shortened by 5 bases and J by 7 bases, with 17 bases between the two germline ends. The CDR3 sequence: CASSPPTVHGTQYF. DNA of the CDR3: TGTGCCAGCAGCCCACCGACGGTTCATGGGACCCAGTACTTC.

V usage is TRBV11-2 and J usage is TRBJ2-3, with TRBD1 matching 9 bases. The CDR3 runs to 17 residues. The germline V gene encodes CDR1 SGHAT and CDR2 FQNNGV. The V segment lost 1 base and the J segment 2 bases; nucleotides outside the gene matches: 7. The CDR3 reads CASSLGGQGGVTDTQYF. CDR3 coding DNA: TGTGCCAGCAGCTTAGGGGGACAGGGTGGGGTCACAGATACGCAGTATTTT.

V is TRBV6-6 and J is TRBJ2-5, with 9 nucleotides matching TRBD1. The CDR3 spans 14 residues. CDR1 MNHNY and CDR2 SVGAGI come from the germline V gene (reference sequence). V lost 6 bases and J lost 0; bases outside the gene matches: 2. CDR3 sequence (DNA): TGTGCCAGCAGACGGGACAGGGACCAAGAGACCCAGTACTTC. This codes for CASRRDRDQETQYF.

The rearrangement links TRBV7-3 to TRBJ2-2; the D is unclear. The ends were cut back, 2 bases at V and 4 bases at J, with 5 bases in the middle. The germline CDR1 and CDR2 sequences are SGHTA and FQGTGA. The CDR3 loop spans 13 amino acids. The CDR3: CASSLGFTGELFF. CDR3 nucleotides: TGTGCCAGCAGCTTAGGGTTCACCGGGGAGCTGTTTTTT.

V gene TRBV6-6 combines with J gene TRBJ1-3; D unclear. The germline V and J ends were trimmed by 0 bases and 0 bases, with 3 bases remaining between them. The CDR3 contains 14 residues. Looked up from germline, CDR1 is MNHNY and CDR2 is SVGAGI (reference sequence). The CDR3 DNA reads TGTGCCAGCAGTTACTCAGTCTCTGGAAACACCATATATTTT. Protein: CASSYSVSGNTIYF.

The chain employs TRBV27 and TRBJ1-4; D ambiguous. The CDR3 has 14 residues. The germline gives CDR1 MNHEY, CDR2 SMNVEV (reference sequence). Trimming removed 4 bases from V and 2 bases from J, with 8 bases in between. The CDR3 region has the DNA TGTGCCAGCAGTTGGGGAGGGACTAATGAAAAACTGTTTTTT. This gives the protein CASSWGGTNEKLFF.

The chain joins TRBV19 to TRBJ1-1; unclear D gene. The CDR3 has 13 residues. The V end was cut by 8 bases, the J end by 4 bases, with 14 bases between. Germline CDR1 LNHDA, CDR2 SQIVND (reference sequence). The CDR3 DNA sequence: TGTGCCAGTTCCTGGCCGGGAGGCACTGAAGCTTTCTTT. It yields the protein CASSWPGGTEAFF.